Following are 20 T cell receptor beta chains from one sample sequenced in a study of cytomegalovirus exposure and HLA in healthy donors (TCRdb year 2017). Preparation of the library involved the immunoSEQ multiplex PCR assay. The multiplex PCR relied on a mix of 60 forward primers for TCR Vbeta segments and 13 reverse primers for TCR Jbeta segments. TCRdb limited this immuneACCESS table to in-frame rearrangements with V and J called. A share of clones is missing; checked studies link under half to unresolved V genes, and the rest is unexplained. In all, the sample holds over 150,000 clones, and approximately 80% of those were seen once. Clones ranked in the top ten supply over 8.5% of the sample. Material for sequencing was PBMCs. All receptors come from a man aged 50 or older in good health and CMV-seropositive.

The rearrangement uses TRBV28 and TRBJ2-7; possibly TRBD2 for D (6 bases). Deletions cut 8 bases from V and 3 bases from J, with 14 bases between. The CDR3 runs to 13 residues. CDR1 MDHEN and CDR2 SYDVKM come from the germline V gene. CDR3: CASLGRSGYEQYF. As DNA, the CDR3 is TGTGCCAGCCTGGGACGTAGCGGCTACGAGCAGTACTTC.

The chain uses TRBV28 and TRBJ1-3; 7 nucleotides line up with TRBD1. The germline V gene encodes CDR1 MDHEN and CDR2 SYDVKM. The junction had 5 bases not matched to a gene; V was cut back by 6 bases and J by 0 bases. The CDR3 loop spans 15 amino acids. For the CDR3, the DNA is TGTGCCAGCAGACCGGGACAGACCTCTGGAAACACCATATATTTT. This encodes CASRPGQTSGNTIYF.

This rearrangement joins TRBV5-6 to TRBJ1-2, with 9 bases matching TRBD1. Per the germline V gene, CDR1 is SGHDT and CDR2 is YYEEEE. The CDR3 loop spans 13 amino acids. V lost 4 bases to trimming and J lost 4 bases; unmatched junction nucleotides: 2. In nucleotides, the CDR3 is TGTGCCAGCAGCATACAGGGGGCCTATGGCTACACCTTC. Its protein is CASSIQGAYGYTF. Full variable domain (rest looked up from reference TRBV5-6 and TRBJ1-2): DAGVTQSPTHLIKTRGQQVTLRCSPKSGHDTVSWYQQALGQGPQFIFQYYEEEERQRGNFPDRFSGHQFPNYSSELNVNALLLGDSALYLCASSIQGAYGYTFGSGTRLTVV.

This clone has only a few counts. The chain employs TRBV27 and TRBJ2-3; perhaps TRBD1 as D (6 bases). The CDR3 runs to 17 residues. V lost 6 bases, J lost 2 bases, and 21 bases lay in between. Germline V CDR1 and CDR2: MNHEY, SMNVEV (reference sequence). CDR3 amino acids: CASRDPPTQGFTDTQYF. In DNA, the CDR3 is TGTGCCAGCAGAGATCCCCCGACACAGGGTTTCACAGATACGCAGTATTTT.

This chain joins TRBV30 and TRBJ2-6; 9 nucleotides agree with TRBD1. The germline V gene has CDR1 GTSNPN and CDR2 SVGIG (reference sequence). Trimming removed 7 bases from V and 3 bases from J; junction bases left unmatched: 7. This CDR3 region has 15 residues. The CDR3 protein is CASADRGYGANVLTF. The CDR3 DNA follows: TGTGCCTCCGCGGACAGGGGATATGGGGCCAACGTCCTGACTTTC.

The rearrangement joins TRBV2 to TRBJ2-5; TRBD2 matches 8 bases. The DNA end lines up better with TRBJ2-7; the J call may be wrong. CDR1 is SNHLY and CDR2 is FYNNEI in the germline V gene. The CDR3 is 15 amino acids. The CDR3 DNA sequence: TGTGCCAGCAGCGACGGGAGGGCGCGCACCTACGAGCAGTACTTC. This sequence encodes CASSDGRARTYEQYF.

The chain uses TRBV9 and TRBJ2-2; TRBD1 is a possible D gene (6 bases). Germline V lookup: CDR1 SGDLS, CDR2 YYNGEE. This CDR3 contains 17 residues. Trimming shortened V by 0 bases and J by 4 bases, and 16 bases separated the two germline ends. CDR3 region: CASSVGVGRGSTGELFF. The CDR3 coding sequence is TGTGCCAGCAGCGTAGGGGTGGGCAGGGGCTCCACCGGGGAGCTGTTTTTT.

V is TRBV7-9 and J is TRBJ2-1; unclear D gene. The germline CDR1 and CDR2 sequences are SEHNR and FQNEAQ (reference sequence). CDR3 size: 12 residues. The germline V and J ends were trimmed by 5 bases and 6 bases, with 8 bases remaining between them. In nucleotides, the CDR3 is TGTGCCAGCAGCCCCGTCGTCAATGAGCAGTTCTTC. Protein product: CASSPVVNEQFF.

The table lists this clone with a count of one. The chain uses TRBV5-8 and TRBJ2-1; no firm D call. Germline-derived CDR1 and CDR2 are SGHTS and YDEGEE. The CDR3 length is 17 residues. V lost 6 bases and J lost 8, with 27 bases in between. The CDR3 DNA follows: TGTGCCAGCAAGAGTGGCGGAACGGATTATCTTTGGGATGAGCAGTTCTTC. Translating gives CASKSGGTDYLWDEQFF.

As DNA, the CDR3 is TGTGCCAGCAGGCAGGGTGATACTGAAGCTTTCTTT. It encodes CASRQGDTEAFF. The chain has TRBV6-5 and TRBJ1-1; D might be TRBD1 (5 bases). Trimming took 6 bases from V and 5 from J, leaving 10 bases between them. Germline CDR1 is MNHEY and CDR2 is SVGAGI. The CDR3 consists of 12 residues.

This rearrangement joins TRBV5-1 to TRBJ1-1; tentative D call: TRBD1 (6 bases). Germline V lookup: CDR1 SGHRS, CDR2 YFSETQ. CDR3 length: 14 amino acids. V was cut by 1 base and J by 4 bases, with 11 bases left in between. The CDR3 DNA is TGCGCCAGCAGCTTGCGGGTAGGGGGCACTGAAGCTTTCTTT. Residues: CASSLRVGGTEAFF.

This sequence joins TRBV2 and TRBJ2-5, with 12 bases fitting TRBD2. The CDR3 is made up of 16 amino acids. Germline V gene lookup returns CDR1 SNHLY and CDR2 FYNNEI. Trimming at V came to 1 base and at J to 5 bases, leaving 5 bases not matched to a gene. CDR3: CASSEEASGGAETQYF. The CDR3 nucleotides read TGTGCCAGCAGTGAAGAAGCTAGCGGGGGGGCGGAGACCCAGTACTTC. Together with reference TRBV2 and TRBJ2-5, the CDR3 gives the full variable domain: EPEVTQTPSHQVTQMGQEVILRCVPISNHLYFYWYRQILGQKVEFLVSFYNNEISEKSEIFDDQFSVERPDGSNFTLKIRSTKLEDSAMYFCASSEEASGGAETQYFGPGTRLLVL.

This clone occurred once. The V gene is TRBV7-2, the J gene TRBJ1-1; D remains unclear. Per the germline V gene, CDR1 is SGHTA and CDR2 is FQGNSA. With 5 bases removed from V and 4 bases from J, the gap between germline ends came to 8 bases. The CDR3 loop spans 12 amino acids. CDR3 region: CASSRGSTEAFF. CDR3 DNA: TGTGCCAGCAGCCGGGGTAGCACTGAAGCTTTCTTT.

CDR3 region: CAWSPPNMYEQYF. The CDR3 coding sequence is TGTGCCTGGAGTCCCCCTAATATGTACGAGCAGTACTTC. This chain joins TRBV30 and TRBJ2-7; D gene unclear. The CDR3 has 13 amino acids. Trimming left V 2 bases short and J 4 bases short, with 12 bases between. The germline CDR1 and CDR2 sequences are GTSNPN and SVGIG (reference sequence).

The rearrangement links TRBV5-1 to TRBJ1-1; TRBD1 matches 7 bases. J was trimmed by 4 bases and V by 4 bases; bases with no gene match: 10. The germline gives CDR1 SGHRS, CDR2 YFSETQ. CDR3 size: 15 residues. CDR3 protein: CASSGQQGTGTEAFF. CDR3 nucleotide sequence: TGCGCCAGCAGCGGCCAACAGGGGACGGGCACTGAAGCTTTCTTT.

V is TRBV6-1 and J is TRBJ1-5; D not certain. There are 11 residues in the CDR3. CDR1 and CDR2 from the germline V gene are MNHNS and SASEGT. Trimming stripped 3 bases from V and 8 bases from J, with 5 bases between. CDR3 DNA sequence: TGTGCCAGCAGTGACGGGGAGCCCCAGCATTTT. It codes for CASSDGEPQHF.

CDR3 in amino acids: CASSYSTGQLATEAFF. In DNA form, the CDR3 reads TGTGCCAGCAGTTACTCTACGGGACAGCTGGCCACTGAAGCTTTCTTT. The chain carries TRBV6-5 and TRBJ1-1; TRBD1 matches 7 bases. CDR1 and CDR2 (germline): MNHEY, SVGAGI. The ends lost 0 bases at V and 4 bases at J; junction bases unmatched: 8. CDR3 length equals 16 residues.

A single count supports this clone. This chain links TRBV19 with TRBJ2-1; 8 bases agree with TRBD2. V was clipped by 6 bases and J by 0 bases; unmatched bases: 10. This CDR3 is built from 17 residues. The germline V gene encodes CDR1 LNHDA and CDR2 SQIVND (reference sequence). The CDR3 is CASRSQAGVYSYNEQFF. Written as DNA, the CDR3 is TGTGCCAGTAGATCGCAAGCGGGAGTCTACTCCTACAATGAGCAGTTCTTC.

The chain couples TRBV10-3 to TRBJ1-2; possible D gene TRBD1, 5 bases. V was trimmed by 6 bases and J by 4 bases, leaving 27 bases between them. In germline, CDR1 is ENHRY, CDR2 SYGVKD. CDR3 length equals 18 residues. This CDR3 is CAISLEQGGNQMGYGYTF. CDR3 sequence (DNA): TGTGCCATCAGCCTCGAGCAGGGAGGAAATCAGATGGGCTATGGCTACACCTTC.

The chain joins TRBV5-1 to TRBJ2-5; D not resolved. This CDR3 spans 15 amino acids. V was shortened by 5 bases and J by 1 base, with 15 bases between the two germline ends. Germline V gene lookup returns CDR1 SGHRS and CDR2 YFSETQ. The CDR3 reads CASRGQANFQETQYF. CDR3 coding DNA: TGCGCCAGCAGAGGTCAGGCTAACTTCCAAGAGACCCAGTACTTC.